This T cell receptor beta chain emerged from a study of shared clonotypes between healthy human individuals. Regarding this clone: Its specificity is unknown.

Trimming at V came to 3 bases and at J to 1 base, leaving 6 bases not matched to a gene. The CDR3 contains 16 residues. Germline CDR1 is SNHLY and CDR2 is FYNNEI. The method was immunoSEQ multiplex PCR; TCRdb's version includes in-frame clones alone and lacks a portion of them. The table has some 1.1 million clones, approximately 75% seen once. General study findings and limits: Across subsets, estimated richness was generally greater for naive than for memory populations. Sorted-subset sequencing, rarefaction showed, was incomplete despite large depth.

Sequencing was carried out using memory CD4+ T cells from PBMCs. The subset is: CD45RA-negative fraction. The source of this sequence is a man aged 18 to 35 in good health. Some clones in this sample may be carry-over from other donors' samples. J is TRBJ2-5 and V is TRBV2; 9 bases are a match to TRBD2. Here the CDR3 DNA reads TGTGCCAGCAGTGAGCTAGCGGGGACGGCCCAAGAGACCCAGTACTTC. It is translated as CASSELAGTAQETQYF.